Each of the 16 T cell receptor beta chains below was sequenced from the same sample in a study of shared clonotypes between healthy human individuals. Libraries were prepared by immunoSEQ multiplex PCR; TCRdb keeps only in-frame clonotypes and omits some of them. The table includes 1.5 million to 2.5 million clones, about 95% detected once. It was CD45RO-negative cells, positively selected for CCR7, that made up naive CD8 cells, with terminally differentiated effector memory CD45RA+ cells excluded. The sequenced material came from naive CD8+ T cells sorted from blood. The receptors stem from a young man in good health.

This clone was seen just once. V is TRBV6-5 and J is TRBJ1-4, with 8 nucleotides matching TRBD1. J gave up 3 bases and V 4 bases, and 1 base lay outside the gene matches. Germline V gene data show CDR1 as MNHEY and CDR2 as SVGAGI. The CDR3 runs to 14 residues. Here the CDR3 reads CASSSGQANEKLFF. The CDR3 nucleotides are TGTGCCAGCAGTTCGGGACAGGCTAATGAAAAACTGTTTTTT.

The CDR3 loop reads CASSPQGSSYEQYF. The CDR3 bases are TGTGCCAGCAGCCCCCAGGGGAGCTCCTACGAGCAGTACTTC. The chain employs TRBV7-6 and TRBJ2-7; D is perhaps TRBD1 (6 bases). This CDR3 region has 14 residues. Between the trimmed V and J ends, which lost 5 bases and 0 bases, there was a span of 11 bases. CDR1 and CDR2 (germline): SGHVS, FNYEAQ.

This chain uses TRBV5-6 with TRBJ2-7, with D perhaps given as TRBD1 or TRBD2 (5 bases each). Germline V lookup: CDR1 SGHDT, CDR2 YYEEEE. The CDR3 runs to 14 residues. The V end was cut by 2 bases, the J end by 4 bases, with 13 bases between. In DNA form, the CDR3 reads TGTGCCAGCAGCTTCTTGGGACCCCTTTACGAGCAGTACTTC. This encodes CASSFLGPLYEQYF.

V and J are TRBV4-3 and TRBJ2-5; D tentatively reads TRBD1 or TRBD2 (6 bases each). Per the germline V gene, CDR1 is LGHNA and CDR2 is YSLEER. V lost 2 bases and J 3 bases, leaving 7 bases between the germline ends. The CDR3 length is 13 residues. The CDR3 nucleotides read TGCGCCAGCAGCCAAAGGGGGGAAGAGACCCAGTACTTC. It translates to CASSQRGEETQYF.

This clone was picked up one time. The J gene is TRBJ1-3, the V gene TRBV7-9; D uncertain. Between the trimmed V and J ends, which lost 2 bases and 7 bases, there was a span of 6 bases. Germline V lookup: CDR1 SEHNR, CDR2 FQNEAQ (reference sequence). CDR3 size: 12 residues. The CDR3 loop reads CASSLIENTIYF. In DNA form, the CDR3 reads TGTGCCAGCAGCTTAATAGAGAACACCATATATTTT.

To note about this clone: The sample holds other DNA sequences that translate to the same CDR3. This chain joins TRBV6-1 and TRBJ2-7; TRBD2 matches at 11 bases. CDR1 is MNHNS and CDR2 is SASEGT in the germline V gene. The trim removed 4 bases at V and 2 bases at J, leaving 4 bases unmatched. The CDR3 runs to 15 residues. The chain's CDR3 is CASSGLAGGTYEQYF. The CDR3 DNA is TGTGCCAGCAGTGGCCTAGCGGGGGGCACCTACGAGCAGTACTTC.

In this sample, this clone turned up once. The chain joins TRBV6-5 to TRBJ2-5; weak D call: TRBD1 (5 bases). The CDR3 is 13 amino acids. The germline CDR1 and CDR2 sequences are MNHEY and SVGAGI. Trimming removed 5 bases from V and 5 bases from J, with 12 bases in between. CDR3 in amino acids: CASSPGNSETQYF. As DNA, the CDR3 is TGTGCCAGCAGTCCAGGGAATTCTGAGACCCAGTACTTC.

V is TRBV18 and J is TRBJ2-3, with 14 bases fitting TRBD2. V trimming: 3 bases; J trimming: 2 bases; junction bases outside the gene matches: 7. This CDR3 region has 18 residues. Germline CDR1 KGHSH, CDR2 LQKENI. CDR3 nucleotide sequence: TGTGCCAGCTCACCCGATGTGGGACTAGCGGGAGTCACAGATACGCAGTATTTT. Translation gives CASSPDVGLAGVTDTQYF. Looking up the rest from reference TRBV18 and TRBJ2-3 gives the full variable domain: NAGVMQNPRHLVRRRGQEARLRCSPMKGHSHVYWYRQLPEEGLKFMVYLQKENIIDESGMPKERFSAEFPKEGPSILRIQQVVRGDSAAYFCASSPDVGLAGVTDTQYFGPGTRLTVL.

This chain links TRBV27 with TRBJ1-1; D remains unclear. Deletions cut 6 bases from V and 0 bases from J, with 8 bases between. CDR1 is MNHEY and CDR2 is SMNVEV in the germline V gene (reference sequence). This CDR3 has 13 residues. In nucleotides, the CDR3 is TGTGCCAGCAGGGTAAGTATGAACACTGAAGCTTTCTTT. Translated: CASRVSMNTEAFF.

This clone was recorded once. The genes are TRBV5-4 and TRBJ2-3; D is possibly TRBD1 (6 bases). The V and J ends lost 6 bases and 2 bases respectively, with 13 bases between them. The germline V gene has CDR1 SGHNT and CDR2 YYREEE (reference sequence). This CDR3 is built from 14 residues. The CDR3 DNA reads TGTGCCAGCACCCAACAGGGAAACACAGATACGCAGTATTTT. It encodes CASTQQGNTDTQYF.

V usage is TRBV4-3 and J usage is TRBJ2-7, with TRBD2 matching over 7 bases. V trimming: 6 bases; J trimming: 2 bases; junction bases outside the gene matches: 7. CDR1 is LGHNA, CDR2 YSLEER, per germline. CDR3 length: 14 amino acids. CDR3 DNA sequence: TGCGCCAGCAGTTATCGACTAGCTCCCTACGAGCAGTACTTC. It specifies CASSYRLAPYEQYF.

Concerning this clone itself: Distinct nucleotide sequences in the sample also encode this CDR3. The chain has TRBV19 and TRBJ2-3, with no clear D. With 0 bases removed from V and 6 bases from J, the gap between germline ends came to 7 bases. The CDR3 sequence is 13 residues long. Per germline, CDR1 LNHDA and CDR2 SQIVND (reference sequence). The CDR3 protein is CASSIDLEDTQYF. The DNA for the CDR3 is TGTGCCAGTAGTATAGATCTGGAGGATACGCAGTATTTT.

This chain links TRBV6-5 with TRBJ1-1; the match to TRBD1 covers 7 bases. CDR1 is MNHEY and CDR2 is SVGAGI in the germline V gene. V lost 1 base and J lost 6; bases outside the gene matches: 2. This CDR3 has 13 amino acids. DNA for the CDR3: TGTGCCAGCAGTTACTACCAGGGGGCTGAAGCTTTCTTT. Its translation: CASSYYQGAEAFF.

The genes are TRBV4-3 and TRBJ1-4; D ambiguous. Germline lookup yields CDR1 LGHNA and CDR2 YSLEER. CDR3 length: 16 residues. V was shortened by 2 bases and J by 7 bases, with 17 bases between the two germline ends. CDR3 in amino acids: CASSQSPEGEGEKLFF. The DNA for the CDR3 is TGCGCCAGCAGCCAAAGCCCCGAGGGAGAGGGTGAAAAACTGTTTTTT.

J is TRBJ1-2 and V is TRBV6-4; no reliable D call. The V end was cut by 3 bases, the J end by 3 bases, with 8 bases between. CDR3 length: 13 residues. The germline V gene encodes CDR1 MRHNA and CDR2 SNTAGT. CDR3 region: CASSENSHYGYTF. The CDR3 DNA follows: TGTGCCAGCAGTGAGAACAGCCACTATGGCTACACCTTC.

The chain uses TRBV6-5 and TRBJ2-7; D remains ambiguous. Trimming cost V 4 bases and J 7 bases, with 11 bases left between them. This CDR3 contains 12 residues. Germline V gene lookup returns CDR1 MNHEY and CDR2 SVGAGI. The CDR3 coding sequence is TGTGCCAGCAGTTCCCCCCCTGGGGAGCAGTACTTC. Translation gives CASSSPPGEQYF.